The clone carrying this T cell receptor beta chain was seen repeatedly, ten times or more. The antigen is not known. Amplification of TCR beta CDR3 regions used RNA as the template. First-round RT-PCR of the TCR CDR3 relied on the HTBI primer set. TCRdb re-analysed the multiplex PCR reads in MiXCR, keeping a single row per CDR3 protein. The sample has 110,000 to 150,000 distinct CDR3 sequences, approximately 24% seen once. The data stem from a study of T cells in Graves' hyperthyroidism and ophthalmopathy. At the level of the study: At the time of initial diagnosis and before any treatment, peripheral blood was collected.

The study based diagnoses on clinical symptoms, serum thyroxine and TRAb, thyroid ultrasound and orbital computed tomography. With V trimmed by 0 bases and J by 7 bases, 19 bases remained unmatched. The length of the CDR3 is 20 residues. Germline values: CDR1 DFQATT, CDR2 SNEGSKA (reference sequence). Study-wide points: Through a model of 13 V-J features, ophthalmopathy was separated from stable hyperthyroidism. Blood also carried most thyroid clonotypes expanded above 0.001.

This chain links TRBV20-1 with TRBJ2-1, with 12 bases matching TRBD2. The sequenced sample was blood. The TCR originated in a woman aged 45-59 years with Graves' hyperthyroidism that later progressed to Graves' ophthalmopathy. CDR3 residues: CSARDFIQRASGRARNEQFF. The DNA of the CDR3 is TGCAGTGCTAGAGATTTTATTCAACGGGCTAGCGGGAGGGCCAGGAATGAGCAGTTCTTC.